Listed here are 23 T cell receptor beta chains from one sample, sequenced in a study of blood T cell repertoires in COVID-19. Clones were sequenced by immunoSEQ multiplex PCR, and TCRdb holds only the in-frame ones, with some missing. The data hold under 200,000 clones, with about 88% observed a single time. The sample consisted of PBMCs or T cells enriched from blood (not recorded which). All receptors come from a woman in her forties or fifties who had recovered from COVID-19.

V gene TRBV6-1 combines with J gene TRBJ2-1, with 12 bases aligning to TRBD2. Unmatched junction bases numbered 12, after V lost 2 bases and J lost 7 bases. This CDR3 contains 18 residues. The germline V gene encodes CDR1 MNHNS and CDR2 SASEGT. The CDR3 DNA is TGTGCCAGCAGTGAACAGGGGGCAAGGACTAGCGGGACAAATGAGCAGTTCTTC. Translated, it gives CASSEQGARTSGTNEQFF.

The CDR3 DNA follows: TGTGCCAGCAGCTTAGCGACAGACCTCACTGGAAACACCATATATTTT. This sequence encodes CASSLATDLTGNTIYF. The chain is built from TRBV7-9 and TRBJ1-3; D is perhaps TRBD1 (5 bases). The V end was cut by 0 bases, the J end by 2 bases, with 11 bases between. Germline values: CDR1 SEHNR, CDR2 FQNEAQ (reference sequence). The CDR3 sequence is 16 residues long.

The CDR3 sequence: CATSRNPGGGYGYTF. The CDR3 DNA follows: TGTGCCACCAGCAGAAACCCAGGGGGCGGCTATGGCTACACCTTC. This chain connects TRBV15 to TRBJ1-2; 8 nucleotides line up with TRBD1. The V gene's germline CDR1 is LNHNV and CDR2 YYDKDF (reference sequence). The CDR3 loop spans 15 amino acids. J lost 4 bases, V lost 2 bases, and 6 bases had no gene match.

CDR3: CASSRLAGGPGYNEQFF. The CDR3 nucleotides are TGTGCCAGCAGCCGACTAGCGGGAGGGCCTGGCTACAATGAGCAGTTCTTC. The gene calls are TRBV6-4 and TRBJ2-1, with 14 bases that match TRBD2. This CDR3 is built from 17 residues. Germline loops: CDR1 MRHNA, CDR2 SNTAGT. Trimming cost V 6 bases and J 3 bases; bases outside gene matches: 7.

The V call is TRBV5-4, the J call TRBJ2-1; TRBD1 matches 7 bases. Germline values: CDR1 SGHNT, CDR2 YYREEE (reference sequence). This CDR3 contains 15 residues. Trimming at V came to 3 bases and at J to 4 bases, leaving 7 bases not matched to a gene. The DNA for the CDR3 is TGTGCCAGCAGCTCCCGACAGGGCGCATACAATGAGCAGTTCTTC. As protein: CASSSRQGAYNEQFF.

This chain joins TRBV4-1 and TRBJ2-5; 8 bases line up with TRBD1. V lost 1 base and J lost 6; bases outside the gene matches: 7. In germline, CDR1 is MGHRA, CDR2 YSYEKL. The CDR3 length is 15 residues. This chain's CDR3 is CASSQGTRGLKTQYF. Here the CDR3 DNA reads TGCGCCAGCAGCCAAGGTACCAGGGGGCTGAAGACCCAGTACTTC.

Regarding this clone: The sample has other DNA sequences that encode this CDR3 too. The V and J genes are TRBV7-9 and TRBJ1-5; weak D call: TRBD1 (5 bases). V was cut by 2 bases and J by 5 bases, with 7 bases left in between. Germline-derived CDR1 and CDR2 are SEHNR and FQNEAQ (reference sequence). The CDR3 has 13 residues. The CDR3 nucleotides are TGTGCCAGCAGCTTACAGGGTGATCAGCCCCAGCATTTT. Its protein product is CASSLQGDQPQHF.

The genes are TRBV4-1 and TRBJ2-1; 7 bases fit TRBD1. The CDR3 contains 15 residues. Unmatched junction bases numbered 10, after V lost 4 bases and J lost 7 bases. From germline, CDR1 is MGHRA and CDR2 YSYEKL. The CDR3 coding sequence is TGCGCCAGCAGCCTAAGACAGGGAGAGCAGAATGAGCAGTTCTTC. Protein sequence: CASSLRQGEQNEQFF.

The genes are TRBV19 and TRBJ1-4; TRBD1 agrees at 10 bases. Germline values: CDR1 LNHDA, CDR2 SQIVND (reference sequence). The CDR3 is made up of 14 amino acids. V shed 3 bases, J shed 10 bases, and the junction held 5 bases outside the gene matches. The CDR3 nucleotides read TGTGCCAGTAGTATTCCCGGGACAGGGGCAAAACTGTTTTTT. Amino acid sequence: CASSIPGTGAKLFF. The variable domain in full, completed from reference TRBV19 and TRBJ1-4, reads DGGITQSPKYLFRKEGQNVTLSCEQNLNHDAMYWYRQDPGQGLRLIYYSQIVNDFQKGDIAEGYSVSREKKESFPLTVTSAQKNPTAFYLCASSIPGTGAKLFFGSGTQLSVL.

For the CDR3, the DNA is TGTGCCAGCAGCCTGACAGGGGATAATTCACCCCTCCACTTT. Translation: CASSLTGDNSPLHF. V gene TRBV3-1 (or the pseudogene TRBV3-2) combines with J gene TRBJ1-6, with 8 bases matching TRBD1. V lost 4 bases to trimming and J lost 5 bases; unmatched junction nucleotides: 1. This CDR3 has 14 amino acids. CDR1 and CDR2 (germline): LGHDT, YNNKEL (reference sequence).

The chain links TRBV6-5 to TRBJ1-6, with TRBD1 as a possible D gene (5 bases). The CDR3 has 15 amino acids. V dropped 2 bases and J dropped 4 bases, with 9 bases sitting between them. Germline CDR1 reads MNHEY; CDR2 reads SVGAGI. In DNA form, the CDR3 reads TGTGCCAGCAGTTACGGGGGAGGGTATAATTCACCCCTCCACTTT. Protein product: CASSYGGGYNSPLHF.

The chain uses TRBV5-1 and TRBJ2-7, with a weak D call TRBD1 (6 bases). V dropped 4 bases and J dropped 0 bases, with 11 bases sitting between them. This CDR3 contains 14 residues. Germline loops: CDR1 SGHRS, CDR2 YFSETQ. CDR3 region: CASSLGTNSYEQYF. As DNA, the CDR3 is TGCGCCAGCAGCCTCGGGACAAACTCCTACGAGCAGTACTTC. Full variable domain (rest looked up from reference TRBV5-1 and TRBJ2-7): KAGVTQTPRYLIKTRGQQVTLSCSPISGHRSVSWYQQTPGQGLQFLFEYFSETQRNKGNFPGRFSGRQFSNSRSEMNVSTLELGDSALYLCASSLGTNSYEQYFGPGTRLTVT.

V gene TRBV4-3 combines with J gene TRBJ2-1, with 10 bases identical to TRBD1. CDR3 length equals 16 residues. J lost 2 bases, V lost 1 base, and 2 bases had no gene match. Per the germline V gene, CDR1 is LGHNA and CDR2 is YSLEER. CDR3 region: CASSQAGQGTYNEQFF. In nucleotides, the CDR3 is TGCGCCAGCAGCCAAGCGGGACAGGGGACCTACAATGAGCAGTTCTTC.

CDR3 DNA: TGTGCCAGCAGCTTAGCGGGCAGGGTGGGCGAAAAACTGTTTTTT. Amino acids: CASSLAGRVGEKLFF. The chain is built from TRBV7-2 and TRBJ1-4, with TRBD1 as a possible D gene (5 bases). The germline gives CDR1 SGHTA, CDR2 FQGNSA. The CDR3 runs to 15 residues. With 0 bases removed from V and 8 bases from J, the gap between germline ends came to 13 bases.

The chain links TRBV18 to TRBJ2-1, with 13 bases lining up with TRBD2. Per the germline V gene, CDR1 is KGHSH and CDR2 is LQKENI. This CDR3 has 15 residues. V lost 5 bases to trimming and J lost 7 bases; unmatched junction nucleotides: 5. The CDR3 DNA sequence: TGTGCCAGCTCATCGACGGGACTAGCGGGGAATGAGCAGTTCTTC. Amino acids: CASSSTGLAGNEQFF.

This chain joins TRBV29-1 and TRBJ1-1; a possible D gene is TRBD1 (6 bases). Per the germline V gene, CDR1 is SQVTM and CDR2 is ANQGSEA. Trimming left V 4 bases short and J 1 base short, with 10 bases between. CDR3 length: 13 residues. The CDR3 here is CSVAGRGNTEAFF. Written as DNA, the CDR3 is TGCAGCGTTGCCGGCAGGGGGAACACTGAAGCTTTCTTT.

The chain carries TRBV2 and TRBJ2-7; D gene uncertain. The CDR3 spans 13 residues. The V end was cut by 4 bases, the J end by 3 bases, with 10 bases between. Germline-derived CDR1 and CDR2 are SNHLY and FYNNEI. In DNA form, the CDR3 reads TGTGCCAGCAGTGCCCGGAGAGACTACGAGCAGTACTTC. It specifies CASSARRDYEQYF.

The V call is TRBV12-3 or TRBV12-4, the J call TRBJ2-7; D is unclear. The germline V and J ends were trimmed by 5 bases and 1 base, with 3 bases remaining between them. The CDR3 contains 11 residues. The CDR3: CASSPSYEQYF. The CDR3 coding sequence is TGTGCCAGCAGTCCTTCCTACGAGCAGTACTTC.

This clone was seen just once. Here the CDR3 reads CSVSIGGVYNEQFF. DNA of the CDR3: TGCAGCGTTAGTATTGGCGGGGTCTACAATGAGCAGTTCTTC. The V and J genes are TRBV29-1 and TRBJ2-1; tentatively, D is TRBD2 (6 bases). The germline V and J ends were trimmed by 5 bases and 3 bases, with 14 bases remaining between them. From germline, CDR1 is SQVTM and CDR2 ANQGSEA. The CDR3 has 14 residues.

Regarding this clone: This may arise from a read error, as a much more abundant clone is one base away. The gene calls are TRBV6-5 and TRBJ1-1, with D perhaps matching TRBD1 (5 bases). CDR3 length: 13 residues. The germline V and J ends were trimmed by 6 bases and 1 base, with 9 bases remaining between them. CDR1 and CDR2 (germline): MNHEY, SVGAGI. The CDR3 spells CASRQQENTEAFF. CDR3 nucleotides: TGTGCCAGCAGACAACAGGAGAACACTGAAGCTTTCTTT.

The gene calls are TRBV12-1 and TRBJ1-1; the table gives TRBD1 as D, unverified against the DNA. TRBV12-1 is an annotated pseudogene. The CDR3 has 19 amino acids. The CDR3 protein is CASSFISCRQGWGRAEAFF. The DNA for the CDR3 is TGTGCCAGCAGCTTTATCTCCTGTCGGCAGGGCTGGGGGCGTGCTGAAGCTTTCTTT.

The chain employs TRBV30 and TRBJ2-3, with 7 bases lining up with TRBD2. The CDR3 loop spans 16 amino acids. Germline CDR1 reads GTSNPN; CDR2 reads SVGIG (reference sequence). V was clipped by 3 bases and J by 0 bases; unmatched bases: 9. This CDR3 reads CAWSGGTSSSTDTQYF. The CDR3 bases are TGTGCCTGGAGCGGGGGGACTTCAAGTAGCACAGATACGCAGTATTTT.

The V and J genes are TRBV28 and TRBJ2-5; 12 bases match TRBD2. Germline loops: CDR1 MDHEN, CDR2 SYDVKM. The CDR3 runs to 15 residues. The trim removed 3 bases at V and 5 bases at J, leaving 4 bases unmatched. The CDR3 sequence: CASSLTSGRLETQYF. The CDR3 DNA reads TGTGCCAGCAGTTTGACTAGCGGGAGACTTGAGACCCAGTACTTC. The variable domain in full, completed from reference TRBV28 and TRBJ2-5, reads DVKVTQSSRYLVKRTGEKVFLECVQDMDHENMFWYRQDPGLGLRLIYFSYDVKMKEKGDIPEGYSVSREKKERFSLILESASTNQTSMYLCASSLTSGRLETQYFGPGTRLLVL.